The sequence of this T cell receptor (beta chain) was determined in a study of blood T cell repertoires in COVID-19. Across the whole study: The samples span acute and convalescent COVID-19 from the United States, Italy and Spain. The cDNA or gDNA used as material had been derived from T cells, B-cell-depleted T cells, or PBMCs.

Comment on this clone: Distinct nucleotide sequences in the sample also encode this CDR3.

Study processing details: By means of reference gene primer amplification, nucleated cell counts were estimated. The protocol was immunoSEQ multiplex PCR, while the TCRdb copy is restricted to in-frame clones and leaves out a portion. The V and J calls and clone size come from that table; D and trimming were worked out from the DNA. The sample has under 300,000 clones, around nine tenths seen once. The length of the CDR3 is 12 residues. Germline lookup yields CDR1 SQVTM and CDR2 ANQGSEA. V lost 4 bases, J lost 8 bases, and 11 bases lay in between. This receptor was obtained from a man aged 45-60 years with acute or convalescent COVID-19. The rearrangement uses TRBV29-1 and TRBJ1-4; D might be TRBD1 (5 bases). Sequencing used peripheral blood. CDR3: CSVGQGGEKLFF. CDR3 sequence (DNA): TGCAGCGTTGGCCAGGGTGGGGAAAAACTGTTTTTT.